This TCR beta chain derives from a study of blood T cell repertoires in COVID-19. Whole-study context: From T cells, B-cell-depleted T cells, or PBMCs came the material, which was cDNA or gDNA.

The CDR3 is 14 residues long. The germline V gene has CDR1 WNHNN and CDR2 SYGVQD (reference sequence). V lost 0 bases, J lost 4 bases, and 8 bases lay in between. Clones were read by immunoSEQ multiplex PCR, and TCRdb kept only the in-frame ones, dropping some. The sample comprises hundreds of thousands of clones, over 75% of which are singletons, and approximately 8% rests with the top ten. This TCR was recovered from an elderly woman with acute or convalescent COVID-19. V and J are TRBV10-1 and TRBJ2-3, with D hard to call. Material for sequencing was peripheral blood. CDR3: CASSESPISDTQYF. The CDR3 DNA reads as TGCGCCAGCAGTGAGTCTCCTATTTCAGATACGCAGTATTTT.